Following are 18 T cell receptor beta chains from one sample sequenced in a study of tumor and adjacent non-tumor tissue in lung cancer. The template was RNA from unsorted bulk tissue. A modified ARM-PCR protocol with three rounds of nested PCR amplified TCRbeta. One entry per CDR3 protein results from TCRdb running MiXCR on the multiplex PCR reads. The top ten clones hold 20% to 25% of a sample with about 68,000 distinct CDR3 sequences, roughly 60% of them seen once. The material sequenced was lung tumor tissue. The source of these receptors is a man aged 50 to 60 with non-small cell lung cancer.

The count of this clonotype is one. The chain links TRBV29-1 to TRBJ1-1; D is unclear. Germline V lookup: CDR1 SQVTM, CDR2 ANQGSEA. Trimming took off 6 bases at V and 4 bases at J, with 12 bases between the two ends. The CDR3 has 12 residues. This CDR3 is CSVQRGSTEAFF. CDR3 DNA: TGCAGCGTCCAAAGAGGGAGCACTGAAGCTTTCTTT.

About this clonotype itself: This may arise from a read error, as a much more abundant clone is one base away. V and J are TRBV6-5 and TRBJ2-7; D possibly corresponds to TRBD1 (6 bases). CDR1 is MNHEY and CDR2 is SVGAGI in the germline V gene. The V gene lost 2 bases and the J gene lost 5 bases, with 13 bases spanning the gap. The CDR3 runs to 14 residues. For the CDR3, the DNA is TGTGCCAGCAGTTACGATAGACAGGACCACGAGCAGTACTTC. Translating it yields CASSYDRQDHEQYF.

About this clonotype: A much larger clone lies one base from this, so it may be a read error. This chain connects TRBV6-5 to TRBJ2-5; D may be TRBD1 (5 bases). This CDR3 has 13 amino acids. CDR1 and CDR2 from the germline V gene are MNHEY and SVGAGI. The CDR3 region has the DNA TGTGCCAACAGTCCCGACAGAAAAGAGACCCAGTACTTC. It encodes CANSPDRKETQYF.

This clonotype came up once. A much larger clonotype is one base distant, so this may be a read error. The chain links TRBV28 to TRBJ1-1; the D gene is possibly TRBD1 (5 bases). The germline V gene has CDR1 MDHEN and CDR2 SYDVKM. The CDR3 is 12 residues long. As DNA, the CDR3 is TGTGCCAGCAGTTTACTGGGGATAGGGGCTTACTTT. It yields the protein CASSLLGIGAYF.

To note about this clonotype: It may be a read error: a sequence one base away is much more abundant. The chain uses TRBV29-1 and TRBJ1-1; tentative D call: TRBD1 (5 bases). The CDR3 sequence is 13 residues long. V was shortened by 4 bases and J by 11 bases, with 20 bases between the two germline ends. Germline V gene sequence: CDR1 SQVTM, CDR2 ANQGSEA. Here the CDR3 DNA reads TGCAGCGTTGCTAGCGGGGGGGATAAGGGCGCTTTCTTT. Its translation is CSVASGGDKGAFF.

About this clonotype: Relative to the germline gene, one junction end is altered; a read error may explain this. This chain connects TRBV6-1 to TRBJ2-4; D perhaps matches TRBD2 (6 bases). Germline V gene sequence: CDR1 MNHNS, CDR2 SASEGT. This CDR3 has 19 amino acids. CDR3 amino acids: CASSERVGGAVIAKNIQYF. CDR3 nucleotides: TGTGCCAGCAGTGAAAGGGTCGGGGGTGCCGTGATAGCCAAAAACATACAGTACTTC.

This clonotype was recorded many times. V usage is TRBV5-1 and J usage is TRBJ2-7, with 12 nucleotides matching TRBD2. The V gene end was trimmed by 0 bases and the J gene end by 4 bases; junction bases not matched to a gene: 2. The germline V gene has CDR1 SGHRS and CDR2 YFSETQ. This CDR3 region has 15 residues. This chain's CDR3 is CASSLGGLAGYEQYF. The CDR3 nucleotides read TGCGCCAGCAGCTTGGGGGGACTAGCGGGTTACGAGCAGTACTTC.

This chain joins TRBV21-1 and TRBJ1-4; no DNA check was done on the table's D call, TRBD1. TRBV21-1 is noted as a pseudogene. This CDR3 is 16 amino acids long. Here the CDR3 DNA reads TGTGCCAACAGCAAAGATAATAGGACAGAGAATGAAAAACTGTTTTTT. It encodes CANSKDNRTENEKLFF.

This clonotype was seen a handful of times. The chain employs TRBV2 and TRBJ2-7; 7 positions match TRBD1. The CDR3 length is 13 residues. The junction had 2 bases not matched to a gene; V was cut back by 3 bases and J by 3 bases. Germline V gives CDR1 SNHLY, CDR2 FYNNEI. The CDR3: CASSETGYYEQYF. The CDR3 DNA is TGTGCCAGCAGTGAGACAGGGTACTACGAGCAGTACTTC.

Notes on this clonotype: One base away lies a much larger clone, so this may be a sequencing read error. The V call is TRBV30, the J call TRBJ1-5, with D possibly matching TRBD1 (7 bases). The end of the DNA aligns better with TRBJ2-3, so the J call may be wrong. The germline V gene has CDR1 GTSNPN and CDR2 SVGIG (reference sequence). This CDR3 comprises 13 residues. CDR3 amino acids: CAWSASGGQPQYF. The CDR3 DNA follows: TGTGCCTGGAGTGCCTCAGGGGGGCAGCCCCAGTATTTT.

Of note for this clonotype: A read error is possible here, since a much larger clone lies one base away. The genes are TRBV5-6 and TRBJ2-5; D unclear. Germline V CDR1 and CDR2: SGHDT, YYEEEE. The CDR3 covers 13 residues. For the CDR3, the DNA is TGTGCCAGCGGCTTGGATCGGACGGAGACCCAGTACTTC. Translated: CASGLDRTETQYF.

This clonotype appeared a single time. One base away lies a much larger clone, so this may be a sequencing read error. CDR3 nucleotides: TGCAGTGCTAGTAAGGGGACTAGCGGTAATGAGCAGCTCTTC. Translation: CSASKGTSGNEQLF. This chain connects TRBV20-1 to TRBJ2-1; 11 bases agree with TRBD2. CDR3 length equals 14 residues. Looked up from germline, CDR1 is DFQATT and CDR2 is SNEGSKA (reference sequence).

V is TRBV5-4 and J is TRBJ2-5, with a tentative D call TRBD2 (5 bases). Germline V lookup: CDR1 SGHNT, CDR2 YYREEE (reference sequence). CDR3 size: 15 residues. Trimming removed 4 bases at V and 3 bases at J, with 16 bases between. The CDR3 spells CASSETGGRKETQYF. CDR3 bases: TGTGCCAGCAGCGAGACTGGTGGGAGAAAAGAGACCCAGTACTTC.

This clonotype was observed a few times. The CDR3 DNA reads TGTGCCAACGGGTCCCTCGGGACAGTCTCCTACGAGCAGTACTTC. This gives the protein CANGSLGTVSYEQYF. J is TRBJ2-7 and V is TRBV6-5, with 7 bases fitting TRBD1. This CDR3 has 15 residues. V gave up 10 bases and J gave up 0 bases; unmatched junction bases: 12. In germline, CDR1 is MNHEY, CDR2 SVGAGI.

A word on this clonotype: The junction shows a germline mismatch at one end, possibly a read error. The chain joins TRBV10-2 to TRBJ1-5; no reliable D call. The CDR3 consists of 12 residues. Germline values: CDR1 WSHSY, CDR2 SAAADI. The CDR3 region has the DNA TGCGTCAGTAGTGATGGAGATCAGCCTCAGCATTTT. Its protein product is CVSSDGDQPQHF.

Ten or more counts support this clonotype. The chain employs TRBV28 and TRBJ1-5; 11 bases match TRBD1. After removal of 5 bases from V and 0 bases from J, the junction contained 6 bases not matched to a gene. Per the germline V gene, CDR1 is MDHEN and CDR2 is SYDVKM. The CDR3 sequence is 17 residues long. The CDR3 region is CASSRTGGRSSNQPQHF. DNA for the CDR3: TGTGCCAGCAGTCGGACAGGGGGCCGATCTAGCAATCAGCCCCAGCATTTT.

This clonotype was seen repeatedly, ten times or more. The chain couples TRBV11-2 to TRBJ2-3; TRBD2 might be the D (6 bases). CDR1 SGHAT and CDR2 FQNNGV come from the germline V gene. The length of the CDR3 is 15 residues. V shed 5 bases and J shed 6 bases, with 18 bases lying between them. CDR3 DNA sequence: TGTGCCAGCAGCCCGGGACTTTCCTCTTCGGATACGCAGTATTTT. The encoded protein is CASSPGLSSSDTQYF.

The chain employs TRBV28 and TRBJ2-3; no firm D call. CDR1 and CDR2 from the germline V gene are MDHEN and SYDVKM. CDR3 length: 13 amino acids. The V end lost 7 bases, the J end lost 6 bases, and 14 bases lay between the germline ends. The chain's CDR3 is CASILLGRDTQYF. DNA of the CDR3: TGTGCCAGCATCTTGCTGGGCCGGGATACGCAGTATTTT.